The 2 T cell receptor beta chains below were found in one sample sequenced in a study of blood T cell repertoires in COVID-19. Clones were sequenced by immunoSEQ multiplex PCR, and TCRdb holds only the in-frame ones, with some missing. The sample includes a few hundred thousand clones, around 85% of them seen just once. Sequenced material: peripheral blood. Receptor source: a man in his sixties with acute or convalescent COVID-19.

The CDR3 loop is CASSSTDSFYEQYF. CDR3 DNA sequence: TGCGCCAGCAGCTCAACCGACAGTTTCTACGAGCAGTACTTC. This chain uses TRBV5-1 with TRBJ2-7; possibly TRBD1 for D (5 bases). The germline gives CDR1 SGHRS, CDR2 YFSETQ. The CDR3 is 14 amino acids. The V end lost 3 bases, the J end lost 3 bases, and 13 bases lay between the germline ends.

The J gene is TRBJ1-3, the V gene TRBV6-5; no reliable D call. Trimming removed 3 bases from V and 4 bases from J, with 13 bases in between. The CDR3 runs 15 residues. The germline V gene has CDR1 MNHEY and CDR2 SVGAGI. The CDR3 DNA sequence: TGTGCCAGCAGTTATCTTACTCCGGAGGGAAACACCATATATTTT. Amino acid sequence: CASSYLTPEGNTIYF.